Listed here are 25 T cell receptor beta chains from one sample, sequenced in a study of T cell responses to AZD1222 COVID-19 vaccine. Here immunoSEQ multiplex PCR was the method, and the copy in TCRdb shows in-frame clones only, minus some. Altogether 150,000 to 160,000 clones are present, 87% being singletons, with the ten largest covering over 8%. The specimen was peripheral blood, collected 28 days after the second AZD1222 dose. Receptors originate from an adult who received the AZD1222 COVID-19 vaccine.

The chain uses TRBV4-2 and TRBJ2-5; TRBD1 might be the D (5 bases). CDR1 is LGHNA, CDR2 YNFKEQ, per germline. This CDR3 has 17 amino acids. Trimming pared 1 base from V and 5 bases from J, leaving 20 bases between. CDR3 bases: TGTGCCAGCAGCCAAGGCGGAAGGAGCAGGGAAGGGGAGACCCAGTACTTC. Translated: CASSQGGRSREGETQYF.

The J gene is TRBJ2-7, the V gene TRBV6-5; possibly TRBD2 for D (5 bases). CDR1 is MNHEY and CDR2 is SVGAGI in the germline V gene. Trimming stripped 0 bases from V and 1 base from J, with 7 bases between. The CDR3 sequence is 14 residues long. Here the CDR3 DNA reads TGTGCCAGCAGTTACTCGAGGGATTCCTACGAGCAGTACTTC. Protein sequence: CASSYSRDSYEQYF.

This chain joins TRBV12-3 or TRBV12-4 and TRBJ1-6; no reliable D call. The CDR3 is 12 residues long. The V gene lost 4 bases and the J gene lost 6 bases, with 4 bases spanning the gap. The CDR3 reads CASSSSNSPLHF. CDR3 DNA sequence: TGTGCCAGCAGTTCATCTAATTCACCCCTCCACTTT.

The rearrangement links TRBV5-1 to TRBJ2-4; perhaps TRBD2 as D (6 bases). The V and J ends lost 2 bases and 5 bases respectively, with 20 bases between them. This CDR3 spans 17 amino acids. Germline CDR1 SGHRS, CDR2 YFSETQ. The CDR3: CASSLYGGTYPQNIQYF. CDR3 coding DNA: TGCGCCAGCAGCTTATACGGGGGAACTTACCCCCAAAACATTCAGTACTTC. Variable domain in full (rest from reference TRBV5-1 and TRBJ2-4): KAGVTQTPRYLIKTRGQQVTLSCSPISGHRSVSWYQQTPGQGLQFLFEYFSETQRNKGNFPGRFSGRQFSNSRSEMNVSTLELGDSALYLCASSLYGGTYPQNIQYFGAGTRLSVL.

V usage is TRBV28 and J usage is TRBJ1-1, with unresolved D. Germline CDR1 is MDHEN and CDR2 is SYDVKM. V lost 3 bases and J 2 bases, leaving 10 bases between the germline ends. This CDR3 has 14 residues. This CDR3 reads CASSFGHHNTEAFF. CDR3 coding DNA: TGTGCCAGCAGTTTTGGGCATCATAACACTGAAGCTTTCTTT.

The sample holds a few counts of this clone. As DNA, the CDR3 is TGCGCCAGCAGCCAAGTTGACCCCCCCGAGCAGTTCTTC. Translated, it gives CASSQVDPPEQFF. This chain links TRBV4-1 with TRBJ2-1; D is uncertain. V was clipped by 1 base and J by 10 bases, with 11 bases between them. Germline CDR1 reads MGHRA; CDR2 reads YSYEKL. CDR3 length: 13 amino acids.

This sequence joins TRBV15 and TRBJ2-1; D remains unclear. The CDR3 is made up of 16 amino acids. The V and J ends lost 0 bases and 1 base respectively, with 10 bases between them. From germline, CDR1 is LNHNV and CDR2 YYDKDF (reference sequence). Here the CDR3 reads CATSRDHSTSYNEQFF. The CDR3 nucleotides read TGTGCCACCAGCAGAGATCACTCTACATCCTACAATGAGCAGTTCTTC.

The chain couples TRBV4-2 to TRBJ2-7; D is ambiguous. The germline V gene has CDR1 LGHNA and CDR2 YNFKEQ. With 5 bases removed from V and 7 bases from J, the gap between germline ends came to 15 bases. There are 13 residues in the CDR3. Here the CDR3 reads CASSVGVGWEQYF. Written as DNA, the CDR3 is TGTGCCAGCAGCGTCGGCGTAGGATGGGAGCAGTACTTC.

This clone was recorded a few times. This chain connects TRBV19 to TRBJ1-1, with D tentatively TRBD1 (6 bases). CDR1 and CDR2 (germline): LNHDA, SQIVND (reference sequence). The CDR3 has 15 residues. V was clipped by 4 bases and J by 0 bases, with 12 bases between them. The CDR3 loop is CASSRAGVMNTEAFF. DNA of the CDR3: TGTGCCAGTAGTAGGGCAGGGGTCATGAACACTGAAGCTTTCTTT.

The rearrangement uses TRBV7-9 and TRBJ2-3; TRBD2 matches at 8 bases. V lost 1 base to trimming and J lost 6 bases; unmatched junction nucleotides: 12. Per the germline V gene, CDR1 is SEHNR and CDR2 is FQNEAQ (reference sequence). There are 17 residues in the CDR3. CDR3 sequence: CASSLGGAGVVRDTQYF. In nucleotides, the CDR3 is TGTGCCAGCAGCTTAGGAGGAGCGGGAGTGGTCCGGGATACGCAGTATTTT.

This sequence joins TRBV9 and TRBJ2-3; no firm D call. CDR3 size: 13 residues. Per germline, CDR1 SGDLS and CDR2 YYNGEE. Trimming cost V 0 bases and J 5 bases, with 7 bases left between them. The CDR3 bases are TGTGCCAGCAGCGTAGAATCAAGAGATACGCAGTATTTT. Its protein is CASSVESRDTQYF.

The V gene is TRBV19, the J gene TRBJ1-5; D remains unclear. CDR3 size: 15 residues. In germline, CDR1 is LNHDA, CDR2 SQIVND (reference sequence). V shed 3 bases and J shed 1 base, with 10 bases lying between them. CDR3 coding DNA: TGTGCCAGTAGTATCGTGGGGAGGAGCAATCAGCCCCAGCATTTT. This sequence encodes CASSIVGRSNQPQHF.

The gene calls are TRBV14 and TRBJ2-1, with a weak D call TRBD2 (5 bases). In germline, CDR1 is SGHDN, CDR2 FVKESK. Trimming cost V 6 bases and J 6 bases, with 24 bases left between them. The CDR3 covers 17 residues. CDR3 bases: TGTGCCAGCAGTCCGGGCCCTGGGAGATCGGGTCGCAATGAGCAGTTCTTC. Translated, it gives CASSPGPGRSGRNEQFF.

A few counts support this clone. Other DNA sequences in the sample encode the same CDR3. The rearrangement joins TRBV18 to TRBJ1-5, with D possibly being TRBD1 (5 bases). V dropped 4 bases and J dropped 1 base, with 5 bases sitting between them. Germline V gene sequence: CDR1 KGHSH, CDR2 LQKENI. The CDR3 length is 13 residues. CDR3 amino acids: CASSRDSNQPQHF. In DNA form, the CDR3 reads TGTGCCAGCTCACGGGACAGCAATCAGCCCCAGCATTTT.

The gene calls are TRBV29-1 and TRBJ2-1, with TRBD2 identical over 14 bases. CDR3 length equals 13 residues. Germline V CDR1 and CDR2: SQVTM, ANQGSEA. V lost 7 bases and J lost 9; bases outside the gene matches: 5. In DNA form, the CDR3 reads TGCAGCGCGGGGACTAGCGGGAGCGGTGAGCAGTTCTTC. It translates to CSAGTSGSGEQFF.

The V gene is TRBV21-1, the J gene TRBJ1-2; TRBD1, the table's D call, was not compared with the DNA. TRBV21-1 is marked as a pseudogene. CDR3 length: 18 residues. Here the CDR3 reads CASSPGGYRVLPYYGYTF. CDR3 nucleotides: TGTGCCAGCAGCCCCGGAGGTTACAGGGTCCTTCCCTACTATGGCTACACCTTC.

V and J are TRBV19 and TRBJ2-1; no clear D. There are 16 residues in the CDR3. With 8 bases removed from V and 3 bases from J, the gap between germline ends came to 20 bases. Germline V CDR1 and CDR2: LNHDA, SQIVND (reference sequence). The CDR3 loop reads CASAPVGKSFYNEQFF. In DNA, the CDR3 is TGTGCCAGTGCCCCAGTTGGCAAAAGCTTCTACAATGAGCAGTTCTTC.

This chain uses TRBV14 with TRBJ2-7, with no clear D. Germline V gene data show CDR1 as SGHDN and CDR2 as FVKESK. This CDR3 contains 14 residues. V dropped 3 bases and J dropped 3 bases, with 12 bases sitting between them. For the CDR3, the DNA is TGTGCCAGCAGCCAGGCTTTCGGTGGCTACGAGCAGTACTTC. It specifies CASSQAFGGYEQYF.

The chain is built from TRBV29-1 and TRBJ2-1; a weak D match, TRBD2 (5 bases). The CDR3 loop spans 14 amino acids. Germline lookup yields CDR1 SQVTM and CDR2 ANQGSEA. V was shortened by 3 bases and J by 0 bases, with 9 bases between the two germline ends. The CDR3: CSVDAGSSYNEQFF. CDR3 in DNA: TGCAGCGTTGACGCGGGCAGCTCCTACAATGAGCAGTTCTTC.

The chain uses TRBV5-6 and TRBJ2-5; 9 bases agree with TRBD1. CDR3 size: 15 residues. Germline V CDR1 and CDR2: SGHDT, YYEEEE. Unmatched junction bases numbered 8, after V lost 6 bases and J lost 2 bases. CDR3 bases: TGTGCCAGCACCAATTGGGACAGGGCGCAAGAGACCCAGTACTTC. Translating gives CASTNWDRAQETQYF. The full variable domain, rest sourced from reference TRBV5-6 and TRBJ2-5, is DAGVTQSPTHLIKTRGQQVTLRCSPKSGHDTVSWYQQALGQGPQFIFQYYEEEERQRGNFPDRFSGHQFPNYSSELNVNALLLGDSALYLCASTNWDRAQETQYFGPGTRLLVL.

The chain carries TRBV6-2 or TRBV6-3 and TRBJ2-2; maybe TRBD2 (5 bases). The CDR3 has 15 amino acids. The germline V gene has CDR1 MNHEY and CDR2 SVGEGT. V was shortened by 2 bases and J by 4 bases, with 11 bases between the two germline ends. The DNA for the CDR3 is TGTGCCAGCAGTTACGGGTGGGGAGTCACCGGGGAGCTGTTTTTT. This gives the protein CASSYGWGVTGELFF.

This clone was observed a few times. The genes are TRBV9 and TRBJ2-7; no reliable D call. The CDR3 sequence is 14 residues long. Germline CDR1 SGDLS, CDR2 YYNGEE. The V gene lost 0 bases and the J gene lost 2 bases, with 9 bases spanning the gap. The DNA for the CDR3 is TGTGCCAGCAGCGTAGATGGCAGAGCCTACGAGCAGTACTTC. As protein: CASSVDGRAYEQYF.

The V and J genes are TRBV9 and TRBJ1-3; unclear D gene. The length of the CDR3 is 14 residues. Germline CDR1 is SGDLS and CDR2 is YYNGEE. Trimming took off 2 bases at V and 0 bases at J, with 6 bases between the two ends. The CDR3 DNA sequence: TGTGCCAGCAGCGTGGCAGGCTCTGGAAACACCATATATTTT. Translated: CASSVAGSGNTIYF.

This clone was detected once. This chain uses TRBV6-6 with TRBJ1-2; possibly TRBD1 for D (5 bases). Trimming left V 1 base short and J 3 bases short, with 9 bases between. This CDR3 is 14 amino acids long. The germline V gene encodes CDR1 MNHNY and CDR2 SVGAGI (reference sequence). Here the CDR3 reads CASSYFGRDYGYTF. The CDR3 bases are TGTGCCAGCAGTTACTTCGGCAGGGACTATGGCTACACCTTC.

This CDR3 is CASSMDNRDRGFRPLHF. The DNA for the CDR3 is TGTGCCAGTAGTATGGACAATCGGGACAGGGGCTTCAGACCCCTCCACTTT. The chain recombines TRBV19 with TRBJ1-6, with 10 bases that match TRBD1. Trimming removed 3 bases from V and 12 bases from J; junction bases left unmatched: 14. The CDR3 has 17 residues. The germline V gene encodes CDR1 LNHDA and CDR2 SQIVND (reference sequence).